A single sample is the source of the 8 T cell receptor beta chains below, sequenced in a study of blood T cells in healthy people across ages. Together with a sample-barcoded 5' primer, a J-beta primer mix was included in a second PCR lasting roughly 6 to 12 cycles. TCRdb recomputed calls from the 5' RACE reads with MiXCR, one row per CDR3 protein. The repertoire holds 1.5 million to 2 million distinct CDR3 sequences, with around 35% as singletons. Input material: blood. The origin of the receptors is a woman in her thirties in good health.

Concerning this clonotype itself: Mismatch with germline at one junction end may stem from a read error. The genes are TRBV18 and TRBJ2-7, with 7 bases that match TRBD1. The CDR3 sequence is 15 residues long. Germline CDR1 and CDR2: KGHSH and LQKENI. The DNA of the CDR3 is TGTGCCAGCTCACCCTCGACAGGGACCCTGGAGACCCAGTACTTT. Its translation is CASSPSTGTLETQYF.

J is TRBJ2-1 and V is TRBV2; D may be TRBD2 (6 bases). This CDR3 has 13 residues. Trimming took off 6 bases at V and 5 bases at J, with 11 bases between the two ends. CDR1 is SNHLY and CDR2 is FYNNEI in the germline V gene. For the CDR3, the DNA is TGTGCCAGCAGAGTTTGGGGGGACAATGAGCAGTTCTTC. Translated: CASRVWGDNEQFF.

V and J are TRBV6-5 and TRBJ2-5; 11 bases map to TRBD2. Losses at the gene ends were 7 bases for V and 5 bases for J; bases not matched to a gene: 9. CDR1 and CDR2 (germline): MNHEY, SVGAGI. This CDR3 spans 15 amino acids. Written as DNA, the CDR3 is TGTGCCAGCACCGAGACTAGCGGGGAGTGGGAGACCCAGTACTTC. Translated, it gives CASTETSGEWETQYF.

Ten or more counts support this clonotype. The J gene is TRBJ2-7, the V gene TRBV5-1; D call uncertain. The CDR3 sequence is 14 residues long. Trimming took 0 bases from V and 5 from J, leaving 12 bases between them. Germline V gene data show CDR1 as SGHRS and CDR2 as YFSETQ. The CDR3 reads CASSLGERQHEQYF. The CDR3, as DNA: TGCGCCAGCAGCTTGGGGGAACGTCAGCACGAGCAGTACTTC.

There are a few counts of this clonotype. The chain joins TRBV3-1 to TRBJ2-3; D is possibly TRBD1 (5 bases). Trimming left V 3 bases short and J 1 base short, with 8 bases between. Germline CDR1 LGHDT, CDR2 YNNKEL (reference sequence). The CDR3 length is 14 residues. This CDR3 reads CASSHLTGTDTQYF. CDR3 in DNA: TGTGCCAGCAGCCATTTGACAGGCACAGATACGCAGTATTTT.

This clonotype came up a few times. The rearrangement uses TRBV23-1 and TRBJ1-4; tentative D call: TRBD1 (6 bases). TRBV23-1 is an ORF; its function is uncertain. The CDR3 runs to 15 residues. V lost 9 bases, J lost 3 bases, and 17 bases lay in between. CDR3: CARAPGVSANEKLFF. CDR3 coding DNA: TGCGCCAGAGCCCCAGGGGTCTCGGCTAATGAAAAACTGTTTTTT.

V usage is TRBV6-5 and J usage is TRBJ2-1; a weak D match, TRBD1 (5 bases). The germline CDR1 and CDR2 sequences are MNHEY and SVGAGI. Deletions cut 2 bases from V and 5 bases from J, with 16 bases between. CDR3 length: 16 residues. The CDR3 is CASSYQSRTRHNEQFF. CDR3 sequence (DNA): TGTGCCAGCAGTTACCAATCCCGGACACGTCACAATGAGCAGTTCTTC.

This clonotype appeared a few times. The DNA of the CDR3 is TGTGCCACCAGCAGAGTGGCTAGCGGGAGATTTACTGAGCAGTTCTTC. Its protein product is CATSRVASGRFTEQFF. The chain is built from TRBV15 and TRBJ2-1; TRBD2 matches 10 bases. CDR1 LNHNV and CDR2 YYDKDF come from the germline V gene (reference sequence). The CDR3 covers 16 residues. V shed 1 base and J 9 bases; nucleotides not matched to a gene: 9.